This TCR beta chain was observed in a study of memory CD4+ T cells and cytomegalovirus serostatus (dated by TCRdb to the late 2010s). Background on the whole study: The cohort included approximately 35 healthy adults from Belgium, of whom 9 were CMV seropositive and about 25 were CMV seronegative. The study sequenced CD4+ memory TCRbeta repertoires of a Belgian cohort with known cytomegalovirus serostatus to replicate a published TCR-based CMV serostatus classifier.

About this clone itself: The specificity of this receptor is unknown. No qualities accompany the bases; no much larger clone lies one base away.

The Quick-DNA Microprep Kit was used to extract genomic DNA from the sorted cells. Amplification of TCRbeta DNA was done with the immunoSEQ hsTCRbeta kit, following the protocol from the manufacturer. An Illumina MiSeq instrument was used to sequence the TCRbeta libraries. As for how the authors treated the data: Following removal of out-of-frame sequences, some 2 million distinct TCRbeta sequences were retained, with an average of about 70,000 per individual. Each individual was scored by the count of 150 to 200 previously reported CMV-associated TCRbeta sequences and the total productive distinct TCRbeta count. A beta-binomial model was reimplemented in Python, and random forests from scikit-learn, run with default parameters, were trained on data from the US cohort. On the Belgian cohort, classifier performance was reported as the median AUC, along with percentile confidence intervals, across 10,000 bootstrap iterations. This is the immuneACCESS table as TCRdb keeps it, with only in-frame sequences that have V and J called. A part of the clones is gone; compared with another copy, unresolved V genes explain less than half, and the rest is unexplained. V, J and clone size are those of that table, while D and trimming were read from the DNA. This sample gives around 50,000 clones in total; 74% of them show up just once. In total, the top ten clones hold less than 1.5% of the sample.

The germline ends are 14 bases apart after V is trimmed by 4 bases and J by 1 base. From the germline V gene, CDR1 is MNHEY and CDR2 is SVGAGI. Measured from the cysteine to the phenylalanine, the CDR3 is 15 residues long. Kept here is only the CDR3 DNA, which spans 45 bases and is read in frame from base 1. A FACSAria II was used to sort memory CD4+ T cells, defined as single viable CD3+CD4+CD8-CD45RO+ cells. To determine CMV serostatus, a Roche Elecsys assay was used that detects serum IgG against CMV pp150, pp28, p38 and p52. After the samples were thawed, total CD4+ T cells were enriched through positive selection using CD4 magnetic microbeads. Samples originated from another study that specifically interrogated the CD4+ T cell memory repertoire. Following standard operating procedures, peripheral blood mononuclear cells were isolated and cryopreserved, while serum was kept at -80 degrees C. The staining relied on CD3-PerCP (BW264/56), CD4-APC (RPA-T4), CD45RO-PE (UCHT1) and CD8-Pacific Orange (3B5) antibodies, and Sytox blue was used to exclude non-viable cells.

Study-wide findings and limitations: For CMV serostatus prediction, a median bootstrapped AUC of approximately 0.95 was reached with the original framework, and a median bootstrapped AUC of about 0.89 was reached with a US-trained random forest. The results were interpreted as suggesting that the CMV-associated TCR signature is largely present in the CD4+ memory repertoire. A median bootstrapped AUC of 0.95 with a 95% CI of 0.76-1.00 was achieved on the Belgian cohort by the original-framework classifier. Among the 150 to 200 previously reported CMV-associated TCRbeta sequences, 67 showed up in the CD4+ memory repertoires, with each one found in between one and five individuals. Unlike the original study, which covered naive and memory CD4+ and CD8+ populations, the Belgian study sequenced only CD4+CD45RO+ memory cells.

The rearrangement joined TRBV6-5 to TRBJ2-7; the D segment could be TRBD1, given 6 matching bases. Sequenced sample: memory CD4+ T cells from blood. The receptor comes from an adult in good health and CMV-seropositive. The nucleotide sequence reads TGTGCCAGCAGTTCCCCGGGGACAAGTTCCTACGAGCAGTACTTC. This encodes CASSSPGTSSYEQYF.